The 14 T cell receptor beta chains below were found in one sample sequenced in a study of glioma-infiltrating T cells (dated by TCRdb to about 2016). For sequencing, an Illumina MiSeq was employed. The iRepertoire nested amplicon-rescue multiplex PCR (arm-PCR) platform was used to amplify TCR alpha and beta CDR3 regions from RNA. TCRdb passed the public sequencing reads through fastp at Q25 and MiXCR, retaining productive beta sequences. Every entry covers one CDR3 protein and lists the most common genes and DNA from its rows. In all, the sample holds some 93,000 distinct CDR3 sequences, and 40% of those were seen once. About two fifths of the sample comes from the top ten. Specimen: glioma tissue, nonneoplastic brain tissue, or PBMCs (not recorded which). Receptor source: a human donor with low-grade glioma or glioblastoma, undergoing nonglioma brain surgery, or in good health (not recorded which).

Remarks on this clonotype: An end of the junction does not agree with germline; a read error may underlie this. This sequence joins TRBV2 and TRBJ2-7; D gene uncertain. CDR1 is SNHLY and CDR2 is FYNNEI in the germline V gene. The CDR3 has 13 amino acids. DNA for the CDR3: TGCGCCAGCAGTGACGGACCGGGCAACGAGCAGTACTTC. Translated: CASSDGPGNEQYF.

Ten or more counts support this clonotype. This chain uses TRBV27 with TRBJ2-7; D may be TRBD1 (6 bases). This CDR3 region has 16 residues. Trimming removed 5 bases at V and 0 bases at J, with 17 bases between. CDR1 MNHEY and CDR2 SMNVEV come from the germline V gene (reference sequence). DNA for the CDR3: TGTGCCAGCAGTCCCGACAGGCTTTCGGCCTCCTACGAGCAGTACTTC. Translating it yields CASSPDRLSASYEQYF.

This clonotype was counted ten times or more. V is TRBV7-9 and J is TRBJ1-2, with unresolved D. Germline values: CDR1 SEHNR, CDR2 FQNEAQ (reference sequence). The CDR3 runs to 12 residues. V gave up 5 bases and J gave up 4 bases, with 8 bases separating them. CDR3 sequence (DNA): TGTGCCAGCAGCCTAAGGGCCTATGGCTACACCTTC. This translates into CASSLRAYGYTF.

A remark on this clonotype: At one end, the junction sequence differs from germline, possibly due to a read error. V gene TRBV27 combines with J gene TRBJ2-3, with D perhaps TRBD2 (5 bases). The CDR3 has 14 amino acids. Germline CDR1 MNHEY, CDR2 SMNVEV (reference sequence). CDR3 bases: TGTGCCAGCCAGTTAAGCGGAGGCACAGACACGCAGTGTTTT. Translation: CASQLSGGTDTQCF.

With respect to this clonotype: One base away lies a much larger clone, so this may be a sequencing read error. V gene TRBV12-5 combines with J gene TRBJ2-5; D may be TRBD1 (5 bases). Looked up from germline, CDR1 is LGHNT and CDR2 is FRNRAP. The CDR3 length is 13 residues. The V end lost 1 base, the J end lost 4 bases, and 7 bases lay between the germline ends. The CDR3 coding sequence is TGTGCTAGTGGTTTGGGACAGCGAGAGACCCAGTACTTC. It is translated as CASGLGQRETQYF.

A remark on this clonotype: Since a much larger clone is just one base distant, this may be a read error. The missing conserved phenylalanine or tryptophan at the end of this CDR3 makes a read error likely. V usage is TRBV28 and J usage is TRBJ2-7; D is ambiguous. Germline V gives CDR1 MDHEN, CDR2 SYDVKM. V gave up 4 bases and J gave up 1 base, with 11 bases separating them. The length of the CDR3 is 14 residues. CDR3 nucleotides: TGTGCCAGCAGTTCAGGATACCTTTCCTACGAGCAGTACTCC. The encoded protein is CASSSGYLSYEQYS.

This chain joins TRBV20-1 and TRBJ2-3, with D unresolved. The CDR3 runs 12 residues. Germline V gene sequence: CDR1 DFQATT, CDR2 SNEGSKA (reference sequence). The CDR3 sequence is CRAIDGTDTQYF. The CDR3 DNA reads TGCAGAGCAATCGACGGCACAGATACGCAGTATTTT.

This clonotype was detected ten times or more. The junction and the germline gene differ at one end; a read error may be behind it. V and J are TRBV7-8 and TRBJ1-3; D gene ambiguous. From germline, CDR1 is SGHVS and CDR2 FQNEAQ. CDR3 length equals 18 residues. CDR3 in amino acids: CANSSELRGSSGGNTIYF. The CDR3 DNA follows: TGTGCCAACAGCTCTGAACTGCGGGGTAGCTCGGGTGGAAACACCATATATTTT.

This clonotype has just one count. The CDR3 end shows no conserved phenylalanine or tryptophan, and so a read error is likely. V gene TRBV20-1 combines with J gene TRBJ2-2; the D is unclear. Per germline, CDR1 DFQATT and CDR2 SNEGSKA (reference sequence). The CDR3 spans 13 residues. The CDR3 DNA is TGCAGCGTTGAAAGCAAGAACACAGGGGAGCTGTTTCTT. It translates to CSVESKNTGELFL.

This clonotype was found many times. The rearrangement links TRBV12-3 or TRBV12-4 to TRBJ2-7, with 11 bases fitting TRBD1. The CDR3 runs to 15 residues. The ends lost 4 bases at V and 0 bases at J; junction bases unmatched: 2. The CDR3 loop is CASSSGQGVSYEQYF. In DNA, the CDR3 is TGTGCCAGCAGTTCGGGACAGGGGGTCTCCTACGAGCAGTACTTC.

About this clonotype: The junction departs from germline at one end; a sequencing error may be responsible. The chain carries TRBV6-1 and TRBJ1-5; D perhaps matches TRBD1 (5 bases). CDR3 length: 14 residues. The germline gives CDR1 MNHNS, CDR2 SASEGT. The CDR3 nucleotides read TGCGCCAGCAGTGAAGGCAGGGGCAATCAGCCCCAGCATTTT. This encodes CASSEGRGNQPQHF.

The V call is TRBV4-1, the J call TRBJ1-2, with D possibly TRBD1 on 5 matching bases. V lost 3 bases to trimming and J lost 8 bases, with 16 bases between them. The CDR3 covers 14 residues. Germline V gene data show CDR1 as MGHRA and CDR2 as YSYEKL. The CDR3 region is CASSHNQGAGGYTF. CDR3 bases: TGCGCCAGCAGCCATAATCAAGGGGCGGGAGGCTACACCTTC.

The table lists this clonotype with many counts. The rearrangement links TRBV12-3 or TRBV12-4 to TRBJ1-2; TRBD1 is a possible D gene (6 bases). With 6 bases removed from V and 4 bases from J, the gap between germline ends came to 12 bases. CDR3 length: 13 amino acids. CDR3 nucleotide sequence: TGTGCCAGCAGACCGACAGGTCCCTATGGCTACACCTTC. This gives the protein CASRPTGPYGYTF.

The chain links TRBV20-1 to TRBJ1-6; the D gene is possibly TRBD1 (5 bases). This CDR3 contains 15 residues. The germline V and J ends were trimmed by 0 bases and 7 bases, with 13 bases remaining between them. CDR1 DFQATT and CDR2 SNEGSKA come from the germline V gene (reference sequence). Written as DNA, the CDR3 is TGCAGTGCTAGAGATCAGGGCCGGTCGAATTCACCCCTCCACTTT. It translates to CSARDQGRSNSPLHF.